Below, 22 T cell receptor beta chains from the same sample are listed, as sequenced in a study of memory CD4+ T cells and cytomegalovirus serostatus. The sort gate was single viable CD3+CD4+CD8-CD45RO+ cells for memory CD4+ T cells. Method: immunoSEQ multiplex PCR; TCRdb's copy keeps in-frame clones and lacks some. The table records just over 40,000 clones, about 76% of them present only once. The sample taken for sequencing was memory CD4+ T cells from blood. The receptors come from an adult in good health and CMV-seronegative.

This chain connects TRBV5-4 to TRBJ2-5; D might be TRBD2 (6 bases). Looked up from germline, CDR1 is SGHNT and CDR2 is YYREEE (reference sequence). The CDR3 totals 15 residues. The V end lost 2 bases, the J end lost 2 bases, and 13 bases lay between the germline ends. In DNA form, the CDR3 reads TGTGCCAGCAGCTTAGTCCTGGGGGGTCAAGAGACCCAGTACTTC. Encoded protein: CASSLVLGGQETQYF.

J is TRBJ1-2 and V is TRBV6-5, with D maybe TRBD1 (5 bases). The CDR3 spans 13 residues. Germline V gene lookup returns CDR1 MNHEY and CDR2 SVGAGI. Trimming took off 6 bases at V and 6 bases at J, with 14 bases between the two ends. CDR3 region: CASRSRDSDGYTF. CDR3 DNA sequence: TGTGCCAGCAGATCCCGGGACTCCGATGGCTACACCTTC.

Judged by abundance, this clone is medium-sized. V and J are TRBV6-6 and TRBJ1-1; D call uncertain. This CDR3 spans 15 amino acids. Germline V gene sequence: CDR1 MNHNY, CDR2 SVGAGI (reference sequence). The ends were cut back, 5 bases at V and 4 bases at J, with 17 bases in the middle. The CDR3 region has the DNA TGTGCCAGCAGTCGCCCGAGTAGAGCGGCCACTGAAGCTTTCTTT. Its protein is CASSRPSRAATEAFF.

This clone was counted a few times. The V gene is TRBV30, the J gene TRBJ1-4; possible D gene TRBD1, 6 bases. This CDR3 has 14 amino acids. V lost 2 bases and J lost 10, with 17 bases in between. CDR1 is GTSNPN, CDR2 SVGIG, per germline (reference sequence). In DNA, the CDR3 is TGTGCCTGGAGTTTGGGGGCCGACACAGGAAAACTGTTTTTT. Encoded protein: CAWSLGADTGKLFF. Drawing the rest from reference TRBV30 and TRBJ1-4, the complete variable domain is SQTIHQWPATLVQPVGSPLSLECTVEGTSNPNLYWYRQAAGRGLQLLFYSVGIGQISSEVPQNLSASRPQDRQFILSSKKLLLSDSGFYLCAWSLGADTGKLFFGSGTQLSVL.

This clone was seen only a few times. This rearrangement joins TRBV2 to TRBJ1-2, with a possible D match to TRBD1 (6 bases). This CDR3 is built from 13 residues. Trimming left V 8 bases short and J 4 bases short, with 14 bases between. Germline loops: CDR1 SNHLY, CDR2 FYNNEI. The CDR3 DNA is TGTGCCAGCCCAGTCGGACAGCCCTATGGCTACACCTTC. This translates into CASPVGQPYGYTF. Supplemented by reference TRBV2 and TRBJ1-2, the full variable domain reads EPEVTQTPSHQVTQMGQEVILRCVPISNHLYFYWYRQILGQKVEFLVSFYNNEISEKSEIFDDQFSVERPDGSNFTLKIRSTKLEDSAMYFCASPVGQPYGYTFGSGTRLTVV.

This clone was observed a handful of times. The chain has TRBV11-2 and TRBJ2-5; TRBD2 matches 7 bases. The CDR3 runs to 16 residues. The V and J ends lost 5 bases and 5 bases, in that order; junction bases with no gene match: 14. Germline V gene lookup returns CDR1 SGHAT and CDR2 FQNNGV. The CDR3 DNA follows: TGTGCCAGCAGCGATACCCGGGCTAGCGGAACGGAGACCCAGTACTTC. Translation: CASSDTRASGTETQYF.

Worth noting for this clone: At one end, the junction sequence differs from germline, possibly due to a read error. The V and J genes are TRBV2 and TRBJ2-2; 8 bases are a match to TRBD1. This CDR3 region has 15 residues. Looked up from germline, CDR1 is SNHLY and CDR2 is FYNNEI. Here the CDR3 DNA reads TGTGCCAGCAGGGAAGGACAGGGAAACACCGGGGAGCTGTTTTTT. This gives the protein CASREGQGNTGELFF.

The chain links TRBV10-3 to TRBJ2-2, with 9 bases fitting TRBD1. Germline assignment: CDR1 ENHRY and CDR2 SYGVKD. The junction had 7 bases not matched to a gene; V was cut back by 5 bases and J by 6 bases. This CDR3 has 15 residues. CDR3 sequence: CAISSGQGNAGELFF. In nucleotides, the CDR3 is TGTGCCATCAGTTCCGGACAGGGGAATGCCGGGGAGCTGTTTTTT.

The chain's CDR3 is CASSPGQAANVLTF. The CDR3 DNA is TGTGCCAGCTCACCGGGTCAGGCAGCCAACGTCCTGACTTTC. This chain links TRBV18 with TRBJ2-6; D unclear. V dropped 3 bases and J dropped 7 bases, with 10 bases sitting between them. Germline V gene sequence: CDR1 KGHSH, CDR2 LQKENI. CDR3 length: 14 amino acids.

The V call is TRBV4-1, the J call TRBJ2-7; 8 bases are shared with TRBD1. The CDR3 loop spans 17 amino acids. V shed 0 bases and J 1 base; nucleotides not matched to a gene: 8. CDR1 and CDR2 (germline): MGHRA, YSYEKL. CDR3 nucleotides: TGCGCCAGCAGCCAAGATTACGGGACAGGAGAATCCTACGAGCAGTACTTC. It encodes CASSQDYGTGESYEQYF.

The CDR3 spells CASSYQETQYF. The CDR3 nucleotides read TGTGCCAGCAGCTACCAAGAGACCCAGTACTTC. The V gene is TRBV7-3, the J gene TRBJ2-5; no definite D call. V was clipped by 4 bases and J by 0 bases, with 0 bases between them. Germline assignment: CDR1 SGHTA and CDR2 FQGTGA. CDR3 size: 11 residues.

This chain joins TRBV5-1 and TRBJ2-1; D uncertain. This CDR3 has 14 residues. The V end was cut by 5 bases, the J end by 7 bases, with 16 bases between. CDR1 and CDR2 from the germline V gene are SGHRS and YFSETQ. CDR3 region: CASSPQTAANEQFF. The CDR3 region has the DNA TGCGCCAGCAGTCCCCAAACCGCCGCGAATGAGCAGTTCTTC. The variable domain in full, completed from reference TRBV5-1 and TRBJ2-1, reads KAGVTQTPRYLIKTRGQQVTLSCSPISGHRSVSWYQQTPGQGLQFLFEYFSETQRNKGNFPGRFSGRQFSNSRSEMNVSTLELGDSALYLCASSPQTAANEQFFGPGTRLTVL.

This clone was counted once. The chain links TRBV14 to TRBJ1-1; 8 positions match TRBD1. The length of the CDR3 is 19 residues. Losses at the gene ends were 1 base for V and 1 base for J; bases not matched to a gene: 14. Germline loops: CDR1 SGHDN, CDR2 FVKESK. The CDR3: CASSQASLSGGKTNTEAFF. DNA for the CDR3: TGTGCCAGCAGCCAAGCGTCCTTGTCAGGGGGCAAAACGAACACTGAAGCTTTCTTT.

The chain couples TRBV5-6 to TRBJ2-5; tentatively, D is TRBD1 or TRBD2 (5 bases each). Trimming took off 1 base at V and 3 bases at J, with 10 bases between the two ends. The CDR3 is made up of 14 amino acids. Germline V gene data show CDR1 as SGHDT and CDR2 as YYEEEE. This chain's CDR3 is CASSLFGAEETQYF. In DNA, the CDR3 is TGTGCCAGCAGCTTGTTCGGGGCGGAAGAGACCCAGTACTTC.

A few counts support this clone. The CDR3 reads CASSLTYSSLETQYF. CDR3 DNA sequence: TGTGCCAGCAGCTTAACGTACTCGTCTTTGGAGACCCAGTACTTC. V usage is TRBV7-3 and J usage is TRBJ2-5; D gene unclear. The CDR3 is 15 residues long. Germline V gives CDR1 SGHTA, CDR2 FQGTGA. V gave up 0 bases and J gave up 5 bases, with 13 bases separating them.

The chain recombines TRBV2 with TRBJ2-7; a possible D gene is TRBD2 (5 bases). Germline V gives CDR1 SNHLY, CDR2 FYNNEI. Trimming removed 4 bases at V and 3 bases at J, with 13 bases between. The CDR3 covers 14 residues. DNA of the CDR3: TGTGCCAGCAGTGGTCTCACGGGGTACTACGAGCAGTACTTC. This translates into CASSGLTGYYEQYF.

V is TRBV7-8 and J is TRBJ2-1; D possibly corresponds to TRBD2 (6 bases). The CDR3 runs 15 residues. Germline CDR1 reads SGHVS; CDR2 reads FQNEAQ. Trimming shortened V by 2 bases and J by 3 bases, and 11 bases separated the two germline ends. CDR3 sequence reads: CASSLLAGLYNEQFF. As DNA, the CDR3 is TGTGCCAGCAGCTTACTGGCGGGACTCTACAATGAGCAGTTCTTC.

The chain has TRBV11-3 and TRBJ2-3, with 8 nucleotides matching TRBD2. V lost 5 bases to trimming and J lost 0 bases; unmatched junction nucleotides: 7. The CDR3 is 16 residues long. From germline, CDR1 is SGHNT and CDR2 YENEEA. The CDR3 sequence is CASSRGSGGSTDTQYF. CDR3 DNA sequence: TGTGCCAGCAGCCGAGGAAGCGGGGGTAGCACAGATACGCAGTATTTT.

The chain carries TRBV4-2 and TRBJ2-5, with 7 positions matching TRBD2. Germline CDR1 and CDR2: LGHNA and YNFKEQ. The CDR3 totals 16 residues. V was pared by 1 base and J by 0 bases, with 5 bases of the junction left unmatched. This CDR3 reads CASSQGLAVHQETQYF. CDR3 DNA sequence: TGTGCCAGCAGCCAAGGACTAGCCGTCCACCAAGAGACCCAGTACTTC.

The V call is TRBV2, the J call TRBJ1-1; D ambiguous. This CDR3 region has 14 residues. Germline lookup yields CDR1 SNHLY and CDR2 FYNNEI. V lost 3 bases and J lost 4, with 12 bases in between. CDR3 protein: CASSEKATGTEAFF. CDR3 in DNA: TGTGCCAGCAGTGAGAAAGCTACGGGCACTGAAGCTTTCTTT.

The chain couples TRBV7-6 to TRBJ2-5; D is ambiguous. CDR3 length equals 13 residues. The germline V and J ends were trimmed by 1 base and 4 bases, with 7 bases remaining between them. Germline loops: CDR1 SGHVS, CDR2 FNYEAQ. CDR3 protein: CASSLGILETQYF. The CDR3, as DNA: TGTGCCAGCAGCTTAGGCATACTAGAGACCCAGTACTTC.

The V call is TRBV7-3, the J call TRBJ2-1; D not certain. Germline V lookup: CDR1 SGHTA, CDR2 FQGTGA. The CDR3 extends over 12 amino acids. With 4 bases removed from V and 7 bases from J, the gap between germline ends came to 8 bases. The CDR3 DNA follows: TGTGCCAGCAGCTCCTCTATTAATGAGCAGTTCTTC. This gives the protein CASSSSINEQFF.